Sequencing of this TCR beta chain was carried out in a study of blood T cell repertoires in COVID-19. Study-wide context: The United States, Italy and Spain provided the acute and convalescent COVID-19 samples. The analysed material was cDNA or gDNA that came from T cells, B-cell-depleted T cells, or PBMCs.

As handled by the study authors: The authors estimated nucleated cell counts from reference gene primer amplification. Repertoires were generated with immunoSEQ multiplex PCR, while TCRdb's copy carries only in-frame clones and drops some. V and J calls and clone size are those listed in that table; D and trimming were worked out from the DNA. The profile shows 110,000 to 150,000 clones, about 80% of them singletons. This receptor was identified in a woman older than 75 in a cohort sampled during active or convalescent COVID-19. Sequencing used peripheral blood.

The CDR3 DNA reads as TGCGCCAGCACCTTCGTCCCCGGACTCGAAGAGACCCAGTACTTC. Translation gives CASTFVPGLEETQYF. The chain recombines TRBV5-1 with TRBJ2-5; possible D gene TRBD2, 5 bases. The V end lost 6 bases, the J end lost 3 bases, and 18 bases lay between the germline ends. The germline gives CDR1 SGHRS, CDR2 YFSETQ. The CDR3 sequence is 15 residues long. Complete variable domain (other parts from reference TRBV5-1 and TRBJ2-5): KAGVTQTPRYLIKTRGQQVTLSCSPISGHRSVSWYQQTPGQGLQFLFEYFSETQRNKGNFPGRFSGRQFSNSRSEMNVSTLELGDSALYLCASTFVPGLEETQYFGPGTRLLVL.